Each of the 14 T cell receptor beta chains below was sequenced from the same sample in a study of OX40 agonist ivuxolimab in advanced cancers. The method was immunoSEQ multiplex PCR; TCRdb's version includes in-frame clones alone and lacks a portion of them. The table has around 66,000 clones, just over 85% seen once. Sequenced material: CD4+ or CD8+ T cells sorted from blood, taken in a trial of the OX40 agonist ivuxolimab. These receptors were obtained from an adult with an advanced solid tumor such as melanoma, head and neck, liver or kidney cancer.

This chain connects TRBV5-1 to TRBJ2-2; 14 nucleotides match TRBD2. Germline V gene lookup returns CDR1 SGHRS and CDR2 YFSETQ. The CDR3 runs 16 residues. V shed 4 bases and J 4 bases; nucleotides not matched to a gene: 3. Here the CDR3 reads CASSRGTSGSTGELFF. CDR3 in DNA: TGCGCCAGCAGCAGAGGGACTAGCGGGAGCACCGGGGAGCTGTTTTTT.

The chain joins TRBV6-5 to TRBJ1-1; TRBD1 might be the D (5 bases). The CDR3 has 12 amino acids. CDR1 MNHEY and CDR2 SVGAGI come from the germline V gene. Trimming took 8 bases from V and 8 from J, leaving 15 bases between them. The CDR3 sequence is CASAGTREEAFF. CDR3 nucleotide sequence: TGTGCCAGCGCCGGGACCAGGGAGGAAGCTTTCTTT.

The chain combines TRBV28 with TRBJ2-1, with a weak D call TRBD1 (6 bases). The CDR3 covers 15 residues. Germline CDR1 and CDR2: MDHEN and SYDVKM. Trimming left V 2 bases short and J 4 bases short, with 12 bases between. The CDR3 is CASSLLRTEYNEQFF. CDR3 DNA sequence: TGTGCCAGCAGTTTACTCCGGACAGAGTACAATGAGCAGTTCTTC.

The gene calls are TRBV30 and TRBJ2-7, with D uncertain. The CDR3 consists of 13 residues. V dropped 0 bases and J dropped 0 bases, with 6 bases sitting between them. The germline CDR1 and CDR2 sequences are GTSNPN and SVGIG (reference sequence). The CDR3 here is CAWSVGFSYEQYF. The CDR3 DNA follows: TGTGCCTGGAGTGTTGGGTTCTCCTACGAGCAGTACTTC.

The J gene is TRBJ2-1, the V gene TRBV7-2, with 9 bases aligning to TRBD2. CDR3 size: 16 residues. Trimming removed 5 bases from V and 0 bases from J; junction bases left unmatched: 5. In germline, CDR1 is SGHTA, CDR2 FQGNSA. The CDR3 DNA reads TGTGCCAGCAGCAGTCTTAGCGGGAGCTCCTACAATGAGCAGTTCTTC. As protein: CASSSLSGSSYNEQFF. Full variable domain (outside the CDR3, taken from reference TRBV7-2 and TRBJ2-1): GAGVSQSPSNKVTEKGKDVELRCDPISGHTALYWYRQSLGQGLEFLIYFQGNSAPDKSGLPSDRFSAERTGGSVSTLTIQRTQQEDSAVYLCASSSLSGSSYNEQFFGPGTRLTVL.

This chain joins TRBV10-3 and TRBJ2-7; D is possibly TRBD2 (6 bases). The CDR3 has 13 amino acids. V was pared by 9 bases and J by 2 bases, with 14 bases between. Germline V gives CDR1 ENHRY, CDR2 SYGVKD. The CDR3 is CAISTSITYEQYF. CDR3 nucleotides: TGTGCCATTTCGACTAGTATCACCTACGAGCAGTACTTC.

Only one count was recorded for this clone. This chain connects TRBV25-1 to TRBJ1-6; D might be TRBD1 (5 bases). Trimming pared 9 bases from V and 11 bases from J, leaving 17 bases between. CDR1 is MGHDK and CDR2 is SYGVNS in the germline V gene. The CDR3 extends over 13 amino acids. The CDR3 DNA is TGTGCCAGTCACTTCGGGGGGGAGGCACCCCTCCACTTT. As protein: CASHFGGEAPLHF.

This sequence joins TRBV27 and TRBJ2-1; D may be TRBD2 (6 bases). This CDR3 has 15 amino acids. Germline V gene sequence: CDR1 MNHEY, CDR2 SMNVEV (reference sequence). V lost 6 bases to trimming and J lost 1 base, with 13 bases between them. CDR3 region: CASSPSAGSYNEQFF. Here the CDR3 DNA reads TGTGCCAGCAGCCCAAGTGCGGGATCCTACAATGAGCAGTTCTTC.

J is TRBJ2-3 and V is TRBV14, with D unclear. V was cut by 11 bases and J by 4 bases, with 13 bases left in between. CDR3 length equals 12 residues. Germline V gives CDR1 SGHDN, CDR2 FVKESK. CDR3 nucleotides: TGTGCCCACAAGGGCCGGTCAGATACGCAGTATTTT. Translated, it gives CAHKGRSDTQYF.

The J gene is TRBJ1-4, the V gene TRBV28; D ambiguous. Germline CDR1 MDHEN, CDR2 SYDVKM. CDR3 length equals 14 residues. V gave up 2 bases and J gave up 5 bases, with 9 bases separating them. CDR3 in amino acids: CASSLGSVNEKLFF. In nucleotides, the CDR3 is TGTGCCAGCAGTTTAGGCAGTGTGAATGAAAAACTGTTTTTT.

The rearrangement links TRBV5-6 to TRBJ2-3, with D perhaps TRBD1 or TRBD2 (5 bases each). Germline CDR1 and CDR2: SGHDT and YYEEEE. The CDR3 has 14 residues. Trimming cost V 0 bases and J 6 bases, with 11 bases left between them. In DNA, the CDR3 is TGTGCCAGCAGCTTGGAGAGGGGAGCGGATACGCAGTATTTT. Residues: CASSLERGADTQYF.

V gene TRBV30 combines with J gene TRBJ2-3; 12 nucleotides agree with TRBD2. Germline CDR1 GTSNPN, CDR2 SVGIG (reference sequence). V shed 3 bases, J shed 9 bases, and the junction held 7 bases outside the gene matches. The CDR3 is 14 amino acids. The CDR3 region has the DNA TGTGCCTGGAGCACGGGGACTAGCGGGTTCACGCAGTATTTT. Its protein is CAWSTGTSGFTQYF.

The rearrangement links TRBV15 to TRBJ1-5; D not resolved. Germline values: CDR1 LNHNV, CDR2 YYDKDF (reference sequence). The CDR3 is 12 amino acids. Trimming took off 4 bases at V and 4 bases at J, with 5 bases between the two ends. CDR3 sequence (DNA): TGTGCCACCAGCAACATGAATCAGCCCCAGCATTTT. Translated, it gives CATSNMNQPQHF. Combining the CDR3 with reference TRBV15 and TRBJ1-5 gives the whole variable domain DAMVIQNPRYQVTQFGKPVTLSCSQTLNHNVMYWYQQKSSQAPKLLFHYYDKDFNNEADTPDNFQSRRPNTSFCFLDIRSPGLGDTAMYLCATSNMNQPQHFGDGTRLSIL.

The chain uses TRBV2 and TRBJ2-1, with unresolved D. CDR3 length equals 11 residues. Trimming shortened V by 6 bases and J by 3 bases, and 3 bases separated the two germline ends. The germline V gene has CDR1 SNHLY and CDR2 FYNNEI. The CDR3 nucleotides are TGTGCCAGCAGGGTCTACAATGAGCAGTTCTTC. As protein: CASRVYNEQFF.